These 14 T cell receptor beta chains originate from one sample sequenced in a study of blood T cell repertoires in COVID-19. This table comes from immunoSEQ multiplex PCR, and its TCRdb copy is limited to in-frame clones, with some not included. The sample records approximately 250,000 clones, 70% to 90% being singletons. Sequenced sample: PBMCs or T cells enriched from blood (not recorded which). Receptors originate from a woman aged 25-40 years who had recovered from COVID-19.

This clone was counted once. The rearrangement uses TRBV7-9 and TRBJ1-2; possibly TRBD1 for D (6 bases). The CDR3 loop spans 17 amino acids. V gave up 5 bases and J gave up 4 bases, with 23 bases separating them. CDR1 SEHNR and CDR2 FQNEAQ come from the germline V gene (reference sequence). In DNA, the CDR3 is TGTGCCAGCAGCCGGGATTCCTGGGGGGGACAACCCTATGGCTACACCTTC. It codes for CASSRDSWGGQPYGYTF.

CDR3 in DNA: TGTGCCAGCTCACCATCCGCTGACAGGGTCAATCAGCCCCAGCATTTT. Translation gives CASSPSADRVNQPQHF. The rearrangement links TRBV18 to TRBJ1-5, with 7 nucleotides matching TRBD1. The germline V gene encodes CDR1 KGHSH and CDR2 LQKENI. CDR3 length: 16 amino acids. The J segment lost 3 bases and the V segment lost 2 bases, leaving 7 bases of the junction unmatched.

The chain joins TRBV11-2 to TRBJ2-2, with 7 bases aligning to TRBD1. The V gene end was trimmed by 8 bases and the J gene end by 0 bases; junction bases not matched to a gene: 0. This CDR3 is built from 13 residues. Germline assignment: CDR1 SGHAT and CDR2 FQNNGV. The CDR3 DNA reads as TGTGCCAGCGGACAGGCGAACACCGGGGAGCTGTTTTTT. The encoded protein is CASGQANTGELFF. The whole variable domain, filled in from reference TRBV11-2 and TRBJ2-2, reads EAGVAQSPRYKIIEKRQSVAFWCNPISGHATLYWYQQILGQGPKLLIQFQNNGVVDDSQLPKDRFSAERLKGVDSTLKIQPAKLEDSAVYLCASGQANTGELFFGEGSRLTVL.

The CDR3 sequence is CASSLDFQPQHF. DNA for the CDR3: TGTGCCAGCAGCTTAGACTTCCAGCCCCAGCATTTT. The rearrangement joins TRBV11-2 to TRBJ1-5; D unclear. Germline V gene data show CDR1 as SGHAT and CDR2 as FQNNGV. Trimming took off 0 bases at V and 7 bases at J, with 4 bases between the two ends. The CDR3 totals 12 residues.

The V call is TRBV3-1 (or the pseudogene TRBV3-2), the J call TRBJ2-1, with 7 bases that match TRBD1. The CDR3 contains 13 residues. The V gene end was trimmed by 4 bases and the J gene end by 8 bases; junction bases not matched to a gene: 5. Germline loops: CDR1 LGHDT, CDR2 YNNKEL (reference sequence). CDR3 in DNA: TGTGCCAGCAGCCTAACAGGGGAGCATGAGCAGTTCTTC. This encodes CASSLTGEHEQFF.

The CDR3: CASSVSGLPSITEQYF. Written as DNA, the CDR3 is TGTGCCAGCAGCGTGTCGGGACTCCCGAGCATTACCGAGCAGTACTTC. V gene TRBV7-9 combines with J gene TRBJ2-7; possibly TRBD2 for D (6 bases). Trimming took off 5 bases at V and 6 bases at J, with 23 bases between the two ends. The V gene's germline CDR1 is SEHNR and CDR2 FQNEAQ (reference sequence). The CDR3 totals 16 residues.

This clone appeared a few times. V is TRBV18 and J is TRBJ1-3; TRBD1 agrees at 7 bases. The V segment lost 2 bases and the J segment 0 bases; nucleotides outside the gene matches: 4. The CDR3 runs to 16 residues. The germline CDR1 and CDR2 sequences are KGHSH and LQKENI. CDR3 sequence: CASSPFDRDSGNTIYF. CDR3 nucleotide sequence: TGTGCCAGCTCACCATTCGACAGGGACTCTGGAAACACCATATATTTT.

The chain uses TRBV11-2 and TRBJ2-1; maybe TRBD1 (6 bases). V lost 6 bases and J 4 bases, leaving 16 bases between the germline ends. This CDR3 comprises 15 residues. The V gene's germline CDR1 is SGHAT and CDR2 FQNNGV. CDR3 loop: CASRFRTDPYNEQFF. The CDR3 DNA is TGTGCCAGCAGATTTAGGACAGACCCTTACAATGAGCAGTTCTTC.

CDR3 DNA: TGTGCCAGCAGCTTCGTCAGGGACTTAGCCGGGGAGCTGTTTTTT. This codes for CASSFVRDLAGELFF. The chain couples TRBV7-2 to TRBJ2-2; TRBD2 is a possible D gene (6 bases). CDR1 and CDR2 from the germline V gene are SGHTA and FQGNSA. The ends were cut back, 3 bases at V and 6 bases at J, with 14 bases in the middle. The CDR3 length is 15 residues.

This sequence joins TRBV5-4 and TRBJ1-2, with a weak D call TRBD1 (6 bases). Trimming left V 0 bases short and J 4 bases short, with 22 bases between. The CDR3 spans 18 residues. Per germline, CDR1 SGHNT and CDR2 YYREEE (reference sequence). The CDR3 loop is CASSLVKSGQTRSYGYTF. DNA of the CDR3: TGTGCCAGCAGCTTGGTAAAAAGCGGACAGACCAGAAGCTATGGCTACACCTTC.

The rearrangement uses TRBV3-1 (or the pseudogene TRBV3-2) and TRBJ2-3, with 13 bases matching TRBD2. In germline, CDR1 is LGHDT, CDR2 YNNKEL (reference sequence). This CDR3 is 18 amino acids long. With V trimmed by 2 bases and J by 4 bases, 9 bases remained unmatched. CDR3 in amino acids: CASSQRGATSGRSDTQYF. The CDR3 DNA follows: TGTGCCAGCAGCCAACGGGGGGCGACTAGCGGGAGGTCAGATACGCAGTATTTT.

The chain couples TRBV6-5 to TRBJ1-1; D possibly corresponds to TRBD1 (5 bases). Germline CDR1 is MNHEY and CDR2 is SVGAGI. This CDR3 region has 15 residues. Trimming stripped 0 bases from V and 0 bases from J, with 8 bases between. The CDR3 loop is CASSYSTELNTEAFF. The CDR3 bases are TGTGCCAGCAGTTACTCGACAGAGCTGAACACTGAAGCTTTCTTT.

This chain joins TRBV2 and TRBJ1-2; a possible D gene is TRBD1 (6 bases). Germline loops: CDR1 SNHLY, CDR2 FYNNEI. Trimming stripped 7 bases from V and 0 bases from J, with 6 bases between. The length of the CDR3 is 12 residues. CDR3 residues: CASNRANYGYTF. In DNA, the CDR3 is TGTGCCAGCAACAGGGCTAACTATGGCTACACCTTC.

This chain uses TRBV9 with TRBJ1-3, with 8 bases aligning to TRBD1. The junction had 15 bases not matched to a gene; V was cut back by 4 bases and J by 0 bases. The germline CDR1 and CDR2 sequences are SGDLS and YYNGEE. This CDR3 has 19 amino acids. The CDR3 loop reads CASSSRPGTGMSSGNTIYF. For the CDR3, the DNA is TGTGCCAGCAGCTCACGTCCCGGGACAGGAATGAGCTCTGGAAACACCATATATTTT.